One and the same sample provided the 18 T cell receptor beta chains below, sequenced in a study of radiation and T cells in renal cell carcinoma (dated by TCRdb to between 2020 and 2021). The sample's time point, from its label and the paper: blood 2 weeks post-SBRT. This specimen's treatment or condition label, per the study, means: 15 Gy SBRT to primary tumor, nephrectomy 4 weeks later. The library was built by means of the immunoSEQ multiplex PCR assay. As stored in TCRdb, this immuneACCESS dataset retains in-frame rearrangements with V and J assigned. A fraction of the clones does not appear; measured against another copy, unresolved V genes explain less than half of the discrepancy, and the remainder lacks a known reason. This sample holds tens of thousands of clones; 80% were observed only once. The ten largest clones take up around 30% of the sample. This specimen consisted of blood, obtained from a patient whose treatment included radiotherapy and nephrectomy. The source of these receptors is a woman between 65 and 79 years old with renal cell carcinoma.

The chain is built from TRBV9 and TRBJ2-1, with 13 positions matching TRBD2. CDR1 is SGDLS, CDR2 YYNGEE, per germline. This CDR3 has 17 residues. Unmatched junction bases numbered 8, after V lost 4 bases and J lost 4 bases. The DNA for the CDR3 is TGTGCCAGCAGCACCCGACTAGCGGGGGGCTTTTACAATGAGCAGTTCTTC. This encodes CASSTRLAGGFYNEQFF.

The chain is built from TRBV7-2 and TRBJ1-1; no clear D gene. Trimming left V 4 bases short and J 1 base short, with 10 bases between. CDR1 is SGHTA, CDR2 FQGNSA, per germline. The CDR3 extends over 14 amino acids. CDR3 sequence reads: CASSSPIRNTEAFF. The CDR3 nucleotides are TGTGCCAGCAGCTCCCCGATCCGGAACACTGAAGCTTTCTTT.

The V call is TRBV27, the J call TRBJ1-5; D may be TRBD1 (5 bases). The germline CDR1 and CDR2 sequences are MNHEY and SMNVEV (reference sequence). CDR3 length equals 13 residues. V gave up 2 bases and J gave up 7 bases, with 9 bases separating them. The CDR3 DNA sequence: TGTGCCAGCAGTTTACTGGACACCCAGCCCCAGCATTTT. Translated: CASSLLDTQPQHF.

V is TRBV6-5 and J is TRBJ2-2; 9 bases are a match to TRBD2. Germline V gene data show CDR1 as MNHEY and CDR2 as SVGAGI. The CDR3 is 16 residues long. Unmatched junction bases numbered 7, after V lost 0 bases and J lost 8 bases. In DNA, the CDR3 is TGTGCCAGCAGTTACTCGAAGCTAGCGGGAAGAGGGGAGCTGTTTTTT. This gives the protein CASSYSKLAGRGELFF.

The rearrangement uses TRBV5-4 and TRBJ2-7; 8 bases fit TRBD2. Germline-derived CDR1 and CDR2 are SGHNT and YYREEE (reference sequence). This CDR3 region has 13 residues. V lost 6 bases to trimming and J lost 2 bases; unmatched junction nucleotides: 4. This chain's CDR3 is CASISGRTYEQYF. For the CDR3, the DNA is TGTGCCAGCATAAGCGGGAGAACCTACGAGCAGTACTTC.

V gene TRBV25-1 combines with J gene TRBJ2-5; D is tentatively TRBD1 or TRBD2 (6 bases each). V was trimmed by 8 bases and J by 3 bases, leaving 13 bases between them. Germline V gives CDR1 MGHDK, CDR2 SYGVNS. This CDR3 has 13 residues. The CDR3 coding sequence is TGTGCCAGCCGAGGGGGGCGGGAAGAGACCCAGTACTTC. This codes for CASRGGREETQYF.

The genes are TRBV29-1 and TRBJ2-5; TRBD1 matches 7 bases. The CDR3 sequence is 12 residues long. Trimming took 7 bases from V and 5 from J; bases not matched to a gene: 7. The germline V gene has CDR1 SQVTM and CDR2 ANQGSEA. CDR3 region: CSAGPGGETQYF. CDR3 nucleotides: TGCAGCGCTGGCCCAGGGGGTGAGACCCAGTACTTC.

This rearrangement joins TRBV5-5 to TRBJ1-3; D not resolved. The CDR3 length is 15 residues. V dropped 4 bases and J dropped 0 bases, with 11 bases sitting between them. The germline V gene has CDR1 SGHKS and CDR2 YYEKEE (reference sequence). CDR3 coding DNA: TGTGCCAGCAGCACCGAGGGTTACTCTGGAAACACCATATATTTT. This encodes CASSTEGYSGNTIYF.

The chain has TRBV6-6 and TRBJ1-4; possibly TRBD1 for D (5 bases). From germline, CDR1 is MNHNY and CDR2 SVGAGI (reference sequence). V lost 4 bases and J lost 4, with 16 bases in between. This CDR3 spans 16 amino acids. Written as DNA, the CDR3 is TGTGCCAGCAGTTTAGACCGGGACGTGCATAATGAAAAACTGTTTTTT. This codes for CASSLDRDVHNEKLFF.

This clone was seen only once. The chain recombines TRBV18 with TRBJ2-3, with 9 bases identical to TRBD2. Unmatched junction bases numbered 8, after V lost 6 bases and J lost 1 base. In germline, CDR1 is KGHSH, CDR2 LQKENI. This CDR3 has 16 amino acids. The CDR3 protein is CASSPEASGGTDTQYF. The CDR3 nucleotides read TGTGCCAGCTCCCCCGAGGCTAGCGGGGGCACAGATACGCAGTATTTT.

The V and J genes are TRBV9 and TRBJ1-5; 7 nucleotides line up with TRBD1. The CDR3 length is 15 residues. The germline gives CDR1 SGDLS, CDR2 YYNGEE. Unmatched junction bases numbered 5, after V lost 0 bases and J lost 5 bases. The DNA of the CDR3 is TGTGCCAGCAGCGTAGATGGGACAGAAGATCAGCCCCAGCATTTT. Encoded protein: CASSVDGTEDQPQHF.

Here the CDR3 reads CASSADIYGYTF. CDR3 bases: TGCGCCAGCAGCGCTGACATCTATGGCTACACCTTC. This rearrangement joins TRBV5-1 to TRBJ1-2; the D is unclear. Trimming cost V 4 bases and J 4 bases, with 8 bases left between them. In germline, CDR1 is SGHRS, CDR2 YFSETQ. CDR3 length: 12 residues.

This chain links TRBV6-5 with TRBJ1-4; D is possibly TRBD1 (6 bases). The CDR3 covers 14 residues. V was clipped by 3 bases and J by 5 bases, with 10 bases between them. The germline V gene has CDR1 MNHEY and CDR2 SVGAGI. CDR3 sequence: CASSYLTGNEKLFF. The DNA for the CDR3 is TGTGCCAGCAGTTATTTAACAGGGAATGAAAAACTGTTTTTT.

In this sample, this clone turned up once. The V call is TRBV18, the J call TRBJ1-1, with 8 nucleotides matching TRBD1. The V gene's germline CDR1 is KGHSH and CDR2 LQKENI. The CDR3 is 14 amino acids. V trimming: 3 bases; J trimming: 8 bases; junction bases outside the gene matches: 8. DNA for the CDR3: TGTGCCAGCTCACCGCCCCAGGGGGCAGGAGAAGCTTTCTTT. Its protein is CASSPPQGAGEAFF.

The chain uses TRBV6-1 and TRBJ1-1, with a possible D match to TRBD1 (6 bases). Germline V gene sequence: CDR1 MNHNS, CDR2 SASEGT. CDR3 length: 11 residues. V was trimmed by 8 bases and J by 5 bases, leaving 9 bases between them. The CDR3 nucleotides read TGTGCCAGCGGCACAGGGACTGAAGCTTTCTTT. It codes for CASGTGTEAFF.

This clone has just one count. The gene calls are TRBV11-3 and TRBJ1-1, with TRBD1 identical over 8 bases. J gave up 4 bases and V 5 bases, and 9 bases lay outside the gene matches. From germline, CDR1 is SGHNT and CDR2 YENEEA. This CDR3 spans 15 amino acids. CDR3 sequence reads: CASSRGQGSGTEAFF. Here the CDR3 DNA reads TGTGCCAGCAGCCGAGGACAGGGCTCGGGCACTGAAGCTTTCTTT.

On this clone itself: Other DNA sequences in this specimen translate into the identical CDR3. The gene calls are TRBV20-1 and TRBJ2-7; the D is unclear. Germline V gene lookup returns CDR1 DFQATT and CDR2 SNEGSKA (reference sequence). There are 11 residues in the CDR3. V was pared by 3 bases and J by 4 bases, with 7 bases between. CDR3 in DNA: TGCAGTGCTAGTTTCCAGTACGAGCAGTACTTC. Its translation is CSASFQYEQYF.

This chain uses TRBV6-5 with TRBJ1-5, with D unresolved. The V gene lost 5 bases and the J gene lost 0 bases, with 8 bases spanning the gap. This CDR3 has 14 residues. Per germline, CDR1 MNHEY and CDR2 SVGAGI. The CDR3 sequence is CASSPLDSNQPQHF. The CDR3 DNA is TGTGCCAGCAGTCCCTTAGATAGCAATCAGCCCCAGCATTTT.